Following are 8 T cell receptor beta chains from one sample sequenced in a study of T cell clones after liver transplantation. Assay: immunoSEQ multiplex PCR; the TCRdb copy retains only in-frame clones and omits some. The sample has about 75,000 clones; roughly nine tenths are singletons. Material: CD4+ T cells from blood, obtained before liver transplant. These receptors all come from a human donor who received a liver transplant.

This clone was seen once. The CDR3 region is CAISELPGHGGSEQYF. The CDR3 region has the DNA TGTGCCATCAGTGAGTTGCCGGGACACGGTGGGAGCGAGCAGTACTTC. V usage is TRBV10-3 and J usage is TRBJ2-7, with D maybe TRBD1 (6 bases). Germline V gene sequence: CDR1 ENHRY, CDR2 SYGVKD. V dropped 1 base and J dropped 6 bases, with 19 bases sitting between them. The CDR3 length is 16 residues.

This clone was recorded once. The chain joins TRBV18 to TRBJ1-5; D perhaps matches TRBD1 (5 bases). V was shortened by 3 bases and J by 4 bases, with 10 bases between the two germline ends. Per the germline V gene, CDR1 is KGHSH and CDR2 is LQKENI. The CDR3 has 14 residues. DNA of the CDR3: TGTGCCAGCTCACCTGGGGCAGGTAATCAGCCCCAGCATTTT. Its protein product is CASSPGAGNQPQHF. Looking up the rest from reference TRBV18 and TRBJ1-5 gives the full variable domain: NAGVMQNPRHLVRRRGQEARLRCSPMKGHSHVYWYRQLPEEGLKFMVYLQKENIIDESGMPKERFSAEFPKEGPSILRIQQVVRGDSAAYFCASSPGAGNQPQHFGDGTRLSIL.

The V gene is TRBV11-2, the J gene TRBJ2-5, with 9 bases identical to TRBD2. The CDR3 is 16 residues long. Germline V lookup: CDR1 SGHAT, CDR2 FQNNGV. The junction had 19 bases not matched to a gene; V was cut back by 10 bases and J by 7 bases. DNA for the CDR3: TGTGCCACCCGGAGAAGTTTTAGCGGGAGTCGGGGGACCCAGTACTTC. Its protein product is CATRRSFSGSRGTQYF. The whole variable domain, filled in from reference TRBV11-2 and TRBJ2-5, reads EAGVAQSPRYKIIEKRQSVAFWCNPISGHATLYWYQQILGQGPKLLIQFQNNGVVDDSQLPKDRFSAERLKGVDSTLKIQPAKLEDSAVYLCATRRSFSGSRGTQYFGPGTRLLVL.

The chain combines TRBV6-5 with TRBJ1-1; D remains unclear. CDR1 and CDR2 (germline): MNHEY, SVGAGI. The length of the CDR3 is 12 residues. With 4 bases removed from V and 11 bases from J, the gap between germline ends came to 14 bases. The CDR3 here is CASSFSRGLAFF. The CDR3 bases are TGTGCCAGCAGTTTCTCAAGAGGGTTGGCTTTCTTT.

V and J are TRBV6-1 and TRBJ2-1; D is unclear. The CDR3 loop spans 12 amino acids. CDR1 is MNHNS and CDR2 is SASEGT in the germline V gene. V dropped 4 bases and J dropped 7 bases, with 8 bases sitting between them. The CDR3 here is CASSVKRNEQFF. The CDR3 DNA follows: TGTGCCAGCAGTGTGAAACGGAATGAGCAGTTCTTC.

CDR3 coding DNA: TGTGCCAGCAGTTTAGATATGCGGGCAGCTATCTCCTACAATGAGCAGTTCTTC. Translation gives CASSLDMRAAISYNEQFF. The chain has TRBV28 and TRBJ2-1, with D possibly TRBD2 on 5 matching bases. V dropped 2 bases and J dropped 0 bases, with 17 bases sitting between them. CDR1 is MDHEN and CDR2 is SYDVKM in the germline V gene. The CDR3 is 18 amino acids.

The chain has TRBV10-1 and TRBJ2-1; D is undetermined. Germline lookup yields CDR1 WNHNN and CDR2 SYGVQD (reference sequence). There are 16 residues in the CDR3. The V end lost 0 bases, the J end lost 0 bases, and 9 bases lay between the germline ends. The CDR3 DNA reads TGCGCCAGCAGTGAGTCGAGCGCCAGCTCCTACAATGAGCAGTTCTTC. Protein sequence: CASSESSASSYNEQFF.

The gene calls are TRBV11-2 and TRBJ2-5, with D uncertain. The germline CDR1 and CDR2 sequences are SGHAT and FQNNGV. The V end was cut by 2 bases, the J end by 1 base, with 5 bases between. The CDR3 spans 13 residues. The CDR3 DNA reads TGTGCCAGCAGCTTATCTCTCCAAGAGACCCAGTACTTC. Its translation: CASSLSLQETQYF. The whole variable domain, filled in from reference TRBV11-2 and TRBJ2-5, reads EAGVAQSPRYKIIEKRQSVAFWCNPISGHATLYWYQQILGQGPKLLIQFQNNGVVDDSQLPKDRFSAERLKGVDSTLKIQPAKLEDSAVYLCASSLSLQETQYFGPGTRLLVL.